The T cell receptor (beta chain) described here comes from a study of T cell responses to AZD1222 COVID-19 vaccine. Across the study: Pooled in the analysis were second doses at about 4 or about 12 weeks.

Some clones are missing from TCRdb's copy, which holds only in-frame ones; the method was immunoSEQ multiplex PCR. The data hold 160,000 or so clones, with 85% to 90% observed a single time. The V gene's germline CDR1 is SGHVS and CDR2 FQNEAQ. This CDR3 is 14 amino acids long. V was trimmed by 0 bases and J by 7 bases, leaving 10 bases between them. Details on this clone: Antigen specificity is unknown.

Notes on the study in general: The span of vaccine-associated CD4 TCRs extended across spike, with dominance at 160-218 and 743-854.

The material sequenced was peripheral blood, taken on day 0 of AZD1222 vaccination. This TCR derives from an adult in good health. The gene calls are TRBV7-8 and TRBJ2-1; no reliable D call. Written as DNA, the CDR3 is TGTGCCAGCAGCTTAGCGGGATTCGTGAATGAGCAGTTCTTC. It specifies CASSLAGFVNEQFF.